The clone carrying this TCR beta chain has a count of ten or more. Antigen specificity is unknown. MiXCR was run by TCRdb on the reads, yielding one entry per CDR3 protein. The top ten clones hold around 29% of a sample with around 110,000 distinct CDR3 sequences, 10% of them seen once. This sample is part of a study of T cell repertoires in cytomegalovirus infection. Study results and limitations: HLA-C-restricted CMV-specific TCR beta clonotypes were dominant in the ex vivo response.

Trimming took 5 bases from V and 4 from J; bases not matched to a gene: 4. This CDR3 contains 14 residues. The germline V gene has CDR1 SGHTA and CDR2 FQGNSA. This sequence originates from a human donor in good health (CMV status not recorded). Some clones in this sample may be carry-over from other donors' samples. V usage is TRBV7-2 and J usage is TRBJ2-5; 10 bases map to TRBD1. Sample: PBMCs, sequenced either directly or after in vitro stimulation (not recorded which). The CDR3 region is CASSNRQGAETQYF. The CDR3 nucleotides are TGTGCCAGCAGCAATCGACAGGGGGCAGAGACCCAGTACTTC.